Detailed here is one T cell receptor beta chain. What it recognizes is unknown. This sample stems from a study of cytomegalovirus exposure and HLA in healthy donors. Findings and limits, study-wide: An apparent linkage of common viral pathogens to several of the most significant clusters emerged in a later analysis.

The CDR3 contains 14 residues. V was pared by 3 bases and J by 1 base, with 9 bases between. Germline V gives CDR1 SGHTA, CDR2 FQGNSA. It was with 60 Vbeta and 13 Jbeta primers that the PCR ran. Under the authors' procedure: An analysis that came later counted approximately 76 million unique TCR beta chains, 10 million to 12 million shared. Measured with immunoSEQ multiplex PCR; TCRdb has only the in-frame clones, and not every one. Clonal size and the V and J genes are those of that table, whereas D and trimming came from the DNA. The table has around 180,000 clones, approximately 85% seen once. The donors (healthy individuals) were bone marrow donors.

The sequence derives from a girl between 10 and 17 years old in good health and CMV-seropositive. The rearrangement uses TRBV7-2 and TRBJ1-1; D not resolved. Sequenced: PBMCs. As DNA, the CDR3 is TGTGCCAGCAGCTTCCCCCGGGGGAACACTGAAGCTTTCTTT. Translating gives CASSFPRGNTEAFF.